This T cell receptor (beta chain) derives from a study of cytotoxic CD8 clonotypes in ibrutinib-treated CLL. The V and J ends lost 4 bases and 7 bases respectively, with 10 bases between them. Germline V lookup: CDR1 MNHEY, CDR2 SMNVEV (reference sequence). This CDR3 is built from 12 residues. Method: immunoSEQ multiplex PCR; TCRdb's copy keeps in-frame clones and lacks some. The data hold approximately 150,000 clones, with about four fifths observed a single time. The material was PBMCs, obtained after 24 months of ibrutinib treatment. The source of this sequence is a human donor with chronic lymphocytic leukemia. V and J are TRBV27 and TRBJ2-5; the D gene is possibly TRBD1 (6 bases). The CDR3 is CASSSEGGTQYF. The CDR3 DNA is TGTGCCAGCAGTTCCGAAGGGGGGACCCAGTACTTC.